The clone carrying this T cell receptor (beta chain) showed up just a few times. The data originate from a study of beta chain features in type 1 diabetes. The sequenced template was cDNA made from the entire isolated RNA. TCRdb's copy holds only in-frame clones and misses some; the assay was immunoSEQ multiplex PCR. The table has roughly 310,000 clones, approximately 9.9% seen once. Each of the CD4+ naive, central memory, regulatory and stem cell-like memory populations was sorted via CD45RO/CCR7/CD25/CD127/CD95/CD27. V was clipped by 2 bases and J by 1 base; unmatched bases: 6. CDR1 and CDR2 from the germline V gene are SGHNT and YYREEE (reference sequence). The CDR3 length is 16 residues.

The sample comprised naive CD4+ T cells from blood. V is TRBV5-4 and J is TRBJ2-7, with 10 positions matching TRBD2. The sequence came from a young woman in good health. The CDR3 region has the DNA TGTGCCAGCAGCTTTGACGGACTAGCGGCATCCTACGAGCAGTACTTC. Protein: CASSFDGLAASYEQYF. Combining the CDR3 with reference TRBV5-4 and TRBJ2-7 gives the whole variable domain ETGVTQSPTHLIKTRGQQVTLRCSSQSGHNTVSWYQQALGQGPQFIFQYYREEENGRGNFPPRFSGLQFPNYSSELNVNALELDDSALYLCASSFDGLAASYEQYFGPGTRLTVT.